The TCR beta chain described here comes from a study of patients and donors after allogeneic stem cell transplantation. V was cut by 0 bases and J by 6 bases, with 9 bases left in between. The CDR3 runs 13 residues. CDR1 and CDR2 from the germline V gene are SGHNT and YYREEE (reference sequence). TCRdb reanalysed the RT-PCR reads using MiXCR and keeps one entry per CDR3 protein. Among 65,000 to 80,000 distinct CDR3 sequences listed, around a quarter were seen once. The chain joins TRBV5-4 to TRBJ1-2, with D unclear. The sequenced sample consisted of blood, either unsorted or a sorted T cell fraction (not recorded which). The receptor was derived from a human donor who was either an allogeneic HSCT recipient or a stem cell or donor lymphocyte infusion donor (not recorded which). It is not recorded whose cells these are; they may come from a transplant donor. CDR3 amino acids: CASSLGIKDGYTF. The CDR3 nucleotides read TGTGCCAGCAGCTTGGGGATTAAGGATGGCTACACCTTC.